Presented here are 16 T cell receptor beta chains from one specimen sequenced in a study of T cells in women clearing cervical HPV infection. Here immunoSEQ multiplex PCR was the method, and the copy in TCRdb shows in-frame clones only, minus some. This sample carries tens of thousands of clones, with about 16% going to the ten biggest clones. Sequenced material: blood buffy coat. These receptors were obtained from a woman between 18 and 70 years old with a cervical HPV16 infection that either progressed to CIN3+ or cleared (not recorded which).

Remarks on this clone: The read comes to an end 3 residues before the CDR3 does, leaving the germline J gene to fill in the end. The V and J genes are TRBV19 and TRBJ1-6, with 10 bases that match TRBD1. The V segment lost 2 bases and the J segment 0 bases; nucleotides outside the gene matches: 4. CDR3 length equals 18 residues. Germline V gene lookup returns CDR1 LNHDA and CDR2 SQIVND (reference sequence). This CDR3 is CASSIRRTGGSYNSPLHF. The DNA read from the CDR3 is TGTGCCAGTAGTATACGCCGGACAGGGGGCTCCTATAATTCACCC.

With respect to this clone: The CDR3 is cut off 3 residues early in the read; its end comes from the germline J gene. The chain joins TRBV29-1 to TRBJ2-2; 10 bases match TRBD1. In germline, CDR1 is SQVTM, CDR2 ANQGSEA. The CDR3 has 15 amino acids. V shed 6 bases, J shed 4 bases, and the junction held 8 bases outside the gene matches. The sequenced CDR3 bases are TGCAGCGTGGGGGGTGGGACAGGGGTCACCGGGGAG. Translated: CSVGGGTGVTGE. The whole CDR3 sequence is CSVGGGTGVTGELFF.

About this clone: Coverage ceases 3 residues before the CDR3 finishes, and the germline J gene fills in the end. The V call is TRBV4-2, the J call TRBJ2-5; no firm D call. CDR3 length: 16 amino acids. Trimming stripped 0 bases from V and 1 base from J, with 12 bases between. Germline CDR1 reads LGHNA; CDR2 reads YNFKEQ. Here the CDR3 reads CASSQDLGGRQETQYF. The CDR3 DNA, read in part, is TGTGCCAGCAGCCAAGATCTTGGCGGCCGCCAAGAGACC.

About this clone itself: The read comes to an end 3 residues before the CDR3 does, leaving the germline J gene to fill in the end. This chain joins TRBV28 and TRBJ1-6, with TRBD1 matching over 9 bases. This CDR3 region has 15 residues. Losses at the gene ends were 6 bases for V and 8 bases for J; bases not matched to a gene: 8. The germline gives CDR1 MDHEN, CDR2 SYDVKM. The CDR3 loop is CASRSPGTGYSPLHF. The CDR3 bases that were read are TGTGCCAGCAGGTCCCCCGGGACAGGGTATTCACCC.

About this clone itself: Coverage ceases 3 residues before the CDR3 finishes, and the germline J gene fills in the end. V usage is TRBV7-9 and J usage is TRBJ1-1; D may be TRBD1 (6 bases). CDR1 and CDR2 (germline): SEHNR, FQNEAQ (reference sequence). Trimming pared 0 bases from V and 6 bases from J, leaving 8 bases between. This CDR3 spans 13 amino acids. CDR3 sequence reads: CASSLAAGAEAFF. The CDR3 bases that were read are TGTGCCAGCAGCTTAGCGGCAGGGGCTGAA.

With respect to this clone: The read terminates 3 residues ahead of where the CDR3 ends, so the germline J gene completes it. The J gene is TRBJ1-1, the V gene TRBV11-2; D remains ambiguous. This CDR3 region has 12 residues. Looked up from germline, CDR1 is SGHAT and CDR2 is FQNNGV. The V gene lost 1 base and the J gene lost 4 bases, with 4 bases spanning the gap. The CDR3 here is CASSLVITEAFF. The CDR3 bases that were read are TGTGCCAGCAGCTTAGTCATCACTGAA.

CDR3 sequence: CASSLGALRPQHF. Partial CDR3 DNA: TGTGCCAGCAGCTTGGGGGCCCTCCGGCCC. V and J are TRBV11-3 and TRBJ1-5; D perhaps matches TRBD1 (6 bases). The read is 3 residues too short to cover the CDR3 end, so that end is filled in from the germline J gene. The CDR3 runs to 13 residues. Germline V CDR1 and CDR2: SGHNT, YENEEA. Trimming removed 3 bases at V and 9 bases at J, with 12 bases between.

With regard to this clone: Read data end 3 residues before the CDR3 end; the end is taken from the germline J gene. The rearrangement uses TRBV19 and TRBJ2-3; TRBD1 agrees at 7 bases. CDR3 size: 15 residues. Germline lookup yields CDR1 LNHDA and CDR2 SQIVND (reference sequence). CDR3 DNA (partial): TGTGCCAGCAGCCGACAGGGAGTTAGGCAAGAGACG. Encoded protein: CASSRQGVRQET. The CDR3 in full is CASSRQGVRQETQYF.

To note about this clone: Read data end 3 residues before the CDR3 end; the end is taken from the germline J gene. The chain links TRBV19 to TRBJ1-5; D call uncertain. The CDR3 loop spans 16 amino acids. Germline V gene lookup returns CDR1 LNHDA and CDR2 SQIVND (reference sequence). CDR3 amino acids: CATSDPGLAGADPQHF. CDR3 DNA, as far as it was read: TGTGCCACCTCAGACCCCGGACTAGCGGGCGCAGATCCC.

As regards this clone: The read comes to an end 3 residues before the CDR3 does, leaving the germline J gene to fill in the end. This chain joins TRBV18 and TRBJ2-2; D might be TRBD1 (5 bases). The germline V gene has CDR1 KGHSH and CDR2 LQKENI. This CDR3 comprises 15 residues. The CDR3 spells CASSPPGYGANVLFF. CDR3 bases read: TGTGCCAGCTCACCACCAGGGTATGGGGCCAACGTG.

In regard to this clone: Sequencing ends 3 residues short of the CDR3 end; the germline J gene provides the rest. V gene TRBV19 combines with J gene TRBJ2-1, with 8 positions matching TRBD2. The germline gives CDR1 LNHDA, CDR2 SQIVND (reference sequence). The CDR3 covers 14 residues. V lost 3 bases to trimming and J lost 9 bases; unmatched junction nucleotides: 7. The CDR3 DNA, read in part, is TGTGCCAGTAGTATGGGGGCCCTAGCGGGTGAG. As protein: CASSMGALAGE. The whole CDR3 sequence reads CASSMGALAGEQFF.

Note on this clone: Read data end 3 residues before the CDR3 end; the end is taken from the germline J gene. This chain links TRBV20-1 with TRBJ2-3, with no clear D. The CDR3 extends over 16 amino acids. With 0 bases removed from V and 2 bases from J, the gap between germline ends came to 15 bases. From germline, CDR1 is DFQATT and CDR2 SNEGSKA (reference sequence). The sequenced CDR3 bases are TGCAGTGCTAGAGATCTTCGAAGCACGTCCACAGATACG. Its translation: CSARDLRSTSTDT. The complete CDR3 protein is CSARDLRSTSTDTQYF.

Concerning this clone: Coverage ceases 3 residues before the CDR3 finishes, and the germline J gene fills in the end. V is TRBV11-2 and J is TRBJ1-4; no reliable D call. The germline V gene has CDR1 SGHAT and CDR2 FQNNGV. The CDR3 is 12 residues long. The V gene lost 5 bases and the J gene lost 8 bases, with 9 bases spanning the gap. CDR3 region: CASSPPGEKLFF. The part of the CDR3 DNA that was read is TGTGCCAGCAGCCCCCCGGGGGAAAAA.

For this clone: The read ends 3 residues shy of where the CDR3 ends; the end is completed using the germline J gene. The J gene is TRBJ2-2, the V gene TRBV6-2 or TRBV6-3; TRBD1 might be the D (6 bases). The CDR3 covers 14 residues. Germline assignment: CDR1 MNHEY and CDR2 SVGEGT. V dropped 0 bases and J dropped 9 bases, with 11 bases sitting between them. CDR3 DNA (partial): TGTGCCAGCAGTTACTCTACTACAGGGAGGGAG. Its protein product is CASSYSTTGRE. The whole CDR3 sequence is CASSYSTTGRELFF.

A word on this clone: The CDR3 extends 3 residues past the end of the read, so its final part is completed from the germline J gene. This rearrangement joins TRBV5-5 to TRBJ2-7, with 7 bases matching TRBD1. Germline assignment: CDR1 SGHKS and CDR2 YYEKEE (reference sequence). Trimming took 3 bases from V and 5 from J; bases not matched to a gene: 5. The CDR3 has 13 amino acids. CDR3 DNA (partial): TGTGCCAGCAGCTCCGACAGGGCCCACGAG. Translating it yields CASSSDRAHE. The full CDR3 protein reads CASSSDRAHEQYF.

With respect to this clone: The CDR3 end lies 3 residues beyond the end of the read and is filled in from the germline J gene. The chain employs TRBV7-2 and TRBJ1-5; D possibly corresponds to TRBD1 (5 bases). The germline V gene has CDR1 SGHTA and CDR2 FQGNSA. The CDR3 is 13 residues long. V gave up 1 base and J gave up 7 bases, with 8 bases separating them. CDR3 amino acids: CASSLDKGQPQHF. CDR3 bases read: TGTGCCAGCAGCTTAGATAAGGGGCAGCCC.